One sample yielded the 29 T cell receptor beta chains listed below, sequenced in a study of blood T cell repertoires in COVID-19. Produced via immunoSEQ multiplex PCR; TCRdb's table is partial and in-frame only. The repertoire includes about 150,000 clones, around four fifths of them detected once, and roughly 3% sits in the top ten. The sequencing sample was made of peripheral blood. The receptor source for this set is a woman aged 40 to 50 with active or convalescent COVID-19.

This clone has only one observation. V and J are TRBV20-1 and TRBJ2-1; 8 bases are shared with TRBD2. The germline V gene encodes CDR1 DFQATT and CDR2 SNEGSKA (reference sequence). CDR3 length: 11 residues. J was trimmed by 15 bases and V by 2 bases; bases with no gene match: 6. For the CDR3, the DNA is TGCAGTGCTAGATTGGCGGGGGGCGGGTTCTTC. Amino acid sequence: CSARLAGGGFF.

This clone was observed once. This chain joins TRBV10-3 and TRBJ2-1; 7 positions match TRBD1. J lost 6 bases, V lost 5 bases, and 7 bases had no gene match. CDR3 length: 14 amino acids. CDR1 is ENHRY, CDR2 SYGVKD, per germline. This chain's CDR3 is CAISPEGQLNEQFF. CDR3 DNA: TGTGCCATCAGTCCAGAGGGACAGCTCAATGAGCAGTTCTTC.

This chain joins TRBV27 and TRBJ2-7, with a weak D call TRBD1 (6 bases). Trimming pared 3 bases from V and 1 base from J, leaving 10 bases between. The CDR3 runs to 14 residues. Germline CDR1 MNHEY, CDR2 SMNVEV (reference sequence). The CDR3 nucleotides are TGTGCCAGCAGTTTCCAGGGGATTTCCTACGAGCAGTACTTC. Translation: CASSFQGISYEQYF.

V and J are TRBV4-3 and TRBJ2-1; D is perhaps TRBD2 (5 bases). Germline V CDR1 and CDR2: LGHNA, YSLEER. CDR3 size: 15 residues. Trimming took 0 bases from V and 5 from J, leaving 11 bases between them. The CDR3, as DNA: TGCGCCAGCAGCCAAGAAGAGGGTCGGCACAATGAGCAGTTCTTC. Encoded protein: CASSQEEGRHNEQFF.

The CDR3: CASSEGLAGGRYEQYF. The DNA for the CDR3 is TGCGCCAGCAGTGAGGGACTAGCGGGGGGGCGGTACGAGCAGTACTTC. J is TRBJ2-7 and V is TRBV10-2, with 15 bases matching TRBD2. CDR3 length equals 16 residues. Germline V gives CDR1 WSHSY, CDR2 SAAADI. V was clipped by 2 bases and J by 4 bases; unmatched bases: 3.

The V and J genes are TRBV28 and TRBJ2-5, with TRBD2 matching 7 bases. The V gene's germline CDR1 is MDHEN and CDR2 SYDVKM. V shed 5 bases and J 5 bases; nucleotides not matched to a gene: 11. The CDR3 is 15 amino acids. The CDR3 loop reads CASSRSRLAGETQYF. The CDR3 bases are TGTGCCAGCAGTCGATCCCGACTAGCAGGCGAGACCCAGTACTTC. Drawing the rest from reference TRBV28 and TRBJ2-5, the complete variable domain is DVKVTQSSRYLVKRTGEKVFLECVQDMDHENMFWYRQDPGLGLRLIYFSYDVKMKEKGDIPEGYSVSREKKERFSLILESASTNQTSMYLCASSRSRLAGETQYFGPGTRLLVL.

The chain has TRBV7-2 and TRBJ2-2, with TRBD2 matching over 11 bases. Germline lookup yields CDR1 SGHTA and CDR2 FQGNSA. V dropped 4 bases and J dropped 6; count of bases not matched to a gene: 10. This CDR3 has 17 amino acids. The CDR3 DNA is TGTGCCAGCAGCTCCCCCAATAGCGGGGGGGCCGCCGGGGAGCTGTTTTTT. It codes for CASSSPNSGGAAGELFF.

The chain links TRBV19 to TRBJ1-1; perhaps TRBD1 as D (5 bases). V lost 3 bases and J lost 5, with 10 bases in between. The germline gives CDR1 LNHDA, CDR2 SQIVND (reference sequence). The CDR3 has 13 residues. The CDR3 loop reads CASSIAGGTEAFF. The CDR3 nucleotides are TGTGCCAGTAGTATCGCGGGGGGGACTGAAGCTTTCTTT. Filled out from reference TRBV19 and TRBJ1-1, the complete variable domain reads DGGITQSPKYLFRKEGQNVTLSCEQNLNHDAMYWYRQDPGQGLRLIYYSQIVNDFQKGDIAEGYSVSREKKESFPLTVTSAQKNPTAFYLCASSIAGGTEAFFGQGTRLTVV.

The V gene is TRBV6-5, the J gene TRBJ2-1; D gene ambiguous. This CDR3 region has 12 residues. The V gene lost 6 bases and the J gene lost 4 bases, with 7 bases spanning the gap. CDR1 is MNHEY and CDR2 is SVGAGI in the germline V gene. Written as DNA, the CDR3 is TGTGCCAGCAGCTTCCGGTACAATGAGCAGTTCTTC. Its translation: CASSFRYNEQFF.

The chain couples TRBV19 to TRBJ1-1; the D is unclear. The CDR3 is 14 amino acids. The ends were cut back, 5 bases at V and 0 bases at J, with 10 bases in the middle. In germline, CDR1 is LNHDA, CDR2 SQIVND (reference sequence). CDR3 DNA: TGTGCCAGTAGTGTACGGGAGATGAACACTGAAGCTTTCTTT. The encoded protein is CASSVREMNTEAFF. Filled out from reference TRBV19 and TRBJ1-1, the complete variable domain reads DGGITQSPKYLFRKEGQNVTLSCEQNLNHDAMYWYRQDPGQGLRLIYYSQIVNDFQKGDIAEGYSVSREKKESFPLTVTSAQKNPTAFYLCASSVREMNTEAFFGQGTRLTVV.

The V call is TRBV4-1, the J call TRBJ1-2; no clear D. There are 15 residues in the CDR3. Germline V gene lookup returns CDR1 MGHRA and CDR2 YSYEKL. The V gene lost 4 bases and the J gene lost 4 bases, with 16 bases spanning the gap. For the CDR3, the DNA is TGCGCCAGCAGCCGAGGAGCCCCGGCGGGCTATGGCTACACCTTC. This sequence encodes CASSRGAPAGYGYTF.

This chain uses TRBV24-1 with TRBJ2-2; D is ambiguous. Germline V gene data show CDR1 as KGHDR and CDR2 as SFDVKD. The V and J ends lost 2 bases and 0 bases respectively, with 9 bases between them. The CDR3 runs to 16 residues. The CDR3 protein is CATSDSAKSNTGELFF. The CDR3 DNA follows: TGTGCCACCAGTGATTCCGCTAAGTCGAACACCGGGGAGCTGTTTTTT.

This chain links TRBV5-1 with TRBJ2-2; D remains unclear. Germline V CDR1 and CDR2: SGHRS, YFSETQ. CDR3 length: 13 residues. Trimming pared 2 bases from V and 3 bases from J, leaving 5 bases between. The CDR3 DNA follows: TGCGCCAGCAGCTTCTACCACACCGGGGAGCTGTTTTTT. Translating it yields CASSFYHTGELFF. Looking up the rest from reference TRBV5-1 and TRBJ2-2 gives the full variable domain: KAGVTQTPRYLIKTRGQQVTLSCSPISGHRSVSWYQQTPGQGLQFLFEYFSETQRNKGNFPGRFSGRQFSNSRSEMNVSTLELGDSALYLCASSFYHTGELFFGEGSRLTVL.

This chain links TRBV7-9 with TRBJ1-3, with TRBD1 matching 7 bases. J was trimmed by 5 bases and V by 8 bases; bases with no gene match: 6. The CDR3 length is 13 residues. CDR1 is SEHNR, CDR2 FQNEAQ, per germline (reference sequence). Here the CDR3 DNA reads TGTGCCAGCGAGACAGGGAATAGAAACACCATATATTTT. Translated, it gives CASETGNRNTIYF.

This rearrangement joins TRBV25-1 to TRBJ2-5, with TRBD2 identical over 10 bases. Germline CDR1 MGHDK, CDR2 SYGVNS. J lost 3 bases, V lost 4 bases, and 5 bases had no gene match. This CDR3 region has 15 residues. CDR3 sequence: CASSGGGLAEETQYF. In DNA, the CDR3 is TGTGCCAGCAGTGGAGGTGGACTAGCGGAAGAGACCCAGTACTTC. Full variable domain (missing parts from reference TRBV25-1 and TRBJ2-5): EADIYQTPRYLVIGTGKKITLECSQTMGHDKMYWYQQDPGMELHLIHYSYGVNSTEKGDLSSESTVSRIRTEHFPLTLESARPSHTSQYLCASSGGGLAEETQYFGPGTRLLVL.

This rearrangement joins TRBV12-3 or TRBV12-4 to TRBJ1-5, with D possibly TRBD1 on 5 matching bases. Trimming pared 6 bases from V and 3 bases from J, leaving 9 bases between. The CDR3 contains 13 residues. The CDR3 is CASRGGSNQPQHF. In DNA, the CDR3 is TGTGCCAGCAGGGGGGGATCCAATCAGCCCCAGCATTTT.

This sequence joins TRBV28 and TRBJ1-6; D call uncertain. V lost 5 bases and J lost 4, with 9 bases in between. Germline V gene sequence: CDR1 MDHEN, CDR2 SYDVKM. The CDR3 length is 14 residues. CDR3 region: CASSPGKYNSPLHF. The CDR3 DNA reads TGTGCCAGCAGTCCGGGAAAATATAATTCACCCCTCCACTTT.

This chain joins TRBV29-1 and TRBJ2-7, with 9 nucleotides matching TRBD1. V lost 2 bases and J lost 1; bases outside the gene matches: 3. This CDR3 spans 14 amino acids. Germline V gives CDR1 SQVTM, CDR2 ANQGSEA. CDR3 nucleotide sequence: TGCAGCGTTGAACCGACAGGGGGGTCCTACGAGCAGTACTTC. Encoded protein: CSVEPTGGSYEQYF.

Only one count was recorded for this clone. The rearrangement joins TRBV6-5 to TRBJ2-7; TRBD1 agrees at 7 bases. The CDR3 is 12 amino acids. After removal of 6 bases from V and 7 bases from J, the junction contained 6 bases not matched to a gene. The V gene's germline CDR1 is MNHEY and CDR2 SVGAGI. The CDR3 is CASSTGVREQYF. DNA for the CDR3: TGTGCCAGCAGCACAGGGGTCAGGGAGCAGTACTTC.

This clone appeared a few times. The V and J genes are TRBV11-3 and TRBJ2-6; 7 bases align to TRBD2. J was trimmed by 2 bases and V by 8 bases; bases with no gene match: 3. Germline V CDR1 and CDR2: SGHNT, YENEEA. The CDR3 is 14 residues long. The CDR3 sequence: CASASGTGANVLTF. The CDR3 nucleotides are TGTGCCAGCGCCAGCGGGACTGGGGCCAACGTCCTGACTTTC. The full variable domain, completed using reference TRBV11-3 and TRBJ2-6, is EAGVVQSPRYKIIEKKQPVAFWCNPISGHNTLYWYLQNLGQGPELLIRYENEEAVDDSQLPKDRFSAERLKGVDSTLKIQPAELGDSAVYLCASASGTGANVLTFGAGSRLTVL.

This clone was observed a few times. This sequence joins TRBV9 and TRBJ1-6; perhaps TRBD1 as D (5 bases). The CDR3 loop spans 16 amino acids. The ends were cut back, 0 bases at V and 7 bases at J, with 14 bases in the middle. Germline CDR1 SGDLS, CDR2 YYNGEE. The DNA of the CDR3 is TGTGCCAGCAGCGTAGCGTCAGGGATTCCCAATTCACCCCTCCACTTT. Amino acids: CASSVASGIPNSPLHF.

The chain combines TRBV19 with TRBJ2-7; D remains ambiguous. Trimming pared 4 bases from V and 2 bases from J, leaving 15 bases between. CDR1 is LNHDA, CDR2 SQIVND, per germline (reference sequence). CDR3 length: 15 amino acids. The CDR3 here is CASSTQLGAPYEQYF. The CDR3, as DNA: TGTGCCAGTAGTACCCAACTTGGAGCCCCCTACGAGCAGTACTTC.

The chain links TRBV28 to TRBJ1-1; 8 bases are shared with TRBD1. Trimming cost V 2 bases and J 8 bases; bases outside gene matches: 7. Germline V gene sequence: CDR1 MDHEN, CDR2 SYDVKM. The CDR3 is 14 residues long. CDR3 nucleotide sequence: TGTGCCAGCAGTTTAGTTTCAGGGGGCTTGGAAGCTTTCTTT. Its protein is CASSLVSGGLEAFF.

V usage is TRBV6-6 and J usage is TRBJ2-5; the match to TRBD2 covers 7 bases. The CDR3 length is 15 residues. The V gene end was trimmed by 5 bases and the J gene end by 3 bases; junction bases not matched to a gene: 9. Germline lookup yields CDR1 MNHNY and CDR2 SVGAGI (reference sequence). The CDR3 loop is CASSQIGGREETQYF. DNA for the CDR3: TGTGCCAGCAGTCAAATAGGAGGGAGGGAAGAGACCCAGTACTTC.

The rearrangement uses TRBV27 and TRBJ1-2; 8 bases fit TRBD1. Losses at the gene ends were 6 bases for V and 3 bases for J; bases not matched to a gene: 12. CDR1 is MNHEY and CDR2 is SMNVEV in the germline V gene (reference sequence). The CDR3 is 16 amino acids. CDR3 loop: CASRPSQGELYYGYTF. The CDR3 DNA reads as TGTGCCAGCAGGCCGTCACAGGGGGAACTGTACTATGGCTACACCTTC.

The chain links TRBV28 to TRBJ2-2; no clear D gene. The CDR3 covers 14 residues. Germline CDR1 MDHEN, CDR2 SYDVKM. The germline V and J ends were trimmed by 7 bases and 1 base, with 10 bases remaining between them. The CDR3 nucleotides are TGTGCCAGCAATTTTAACTGGAACACCGGGGAGCTGTTTTTT. Translation: CASNFNWNTGELFF.

The V and J genes are TRBV6-1 and TRBJ1-2, with D perhaps matching TRBD1 (6 bases). The V gene's germline CDR1 is MNHNS and CDR2 SASEGT. This CDR3 spans 14 amino acids. Trimming pared 1 base from V and 8 bases from J, leaving 14 bases between. In DNA form, the CDR3 reads TGTGCCAGCAGTGAAGTTCGACAGGTTGAAGGCTACACCTTC. This codes for CASSEVRQVEGYTF.

The chain has TRBV2 and TRBJ2-3; D is unresolved. This CDR3 is built from 12 residues. Trimming stripped 6 bases from V and 5 bases from J, with 9 bases between. Germline V gene sequence: CDR1 SNHLY, CDR2 FYNNEI. DNA for the CDR3: TGTGCCAGCAGCCCCCGCGGAGATACGCAGTATTTT. It specifies CASSPRGDTQYF.

J is TRBJ1-2 and V is TRBV4-3; no clear D. From germline, CDR1 is LGHNA and CDR2 YSLEER. The V and J ends lost 4 bases and 5 bases respectively, with 14 bases between them. This CDR3 has 14 amino acids. Written as DNA, the CDR3 is TGCGCCAGCAGCCCTACAGCCGGTGGGTATGGCTACACCTTC. It encodes CASSPTAGGYGYTF.